This TCR beta chain was sequenced for a study of beta chain features in type 1 diabetes. Expressed TCRB transcripts got sequenced, as all isolated RNA was reverse transcribed. The repertoire was sequenced with immunoSEQ multiplex PCR; TCRdb's copy has only in-frame clones and lacks some. The repertoire consists of about 340,000 clones, with 6.5% to 10% occurring once and the leading ten covering less than 0.5%. The CDR3 totals 14 residues. The germline V gene encodes CDR1 SGHDT and CDR2 YYEEEE. The ends were cut back, 0 bases at V and 7 bases at J, with 13 bases in the middle. This TCR came from a woman between 18 and 29 years old in good health. This chain joins TRBV5-6 and TRBJ1-1; D might be TRBD1 (5 bases). Sequencing used central memory CD4+ T cells from blood. As DNA, the CDR3 is TGTGCCAGCAGCTTGGGACACGGGACCGGTGAAGCTTTCTTT. Encoded protein: CASSLGHGTGEAFF.